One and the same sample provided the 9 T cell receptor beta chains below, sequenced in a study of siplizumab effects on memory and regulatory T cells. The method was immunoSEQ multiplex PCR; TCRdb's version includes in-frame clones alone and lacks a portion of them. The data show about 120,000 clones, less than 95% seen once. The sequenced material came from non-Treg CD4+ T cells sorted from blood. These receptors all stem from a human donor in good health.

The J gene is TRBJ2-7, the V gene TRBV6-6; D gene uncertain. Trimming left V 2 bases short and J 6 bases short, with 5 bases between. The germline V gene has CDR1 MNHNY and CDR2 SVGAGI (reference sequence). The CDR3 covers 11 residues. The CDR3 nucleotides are TGTGCCAGCAGTTACCTCTTCGAGCAGTACTTC. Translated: CASSYLFEQYF.

CDR3 in amino acids: CASSHGGGQGGYTF. In DNA, the CDR3 is TGCGCCAGCAGCCATGGGGGCGGCCAAGGTGGCTACACCTTC. This sequence joins TRBV4-1 and TRBJ1-2; TRBD1 is a possible D gene (6 bases). Trimming pared 3 bases from V and 7 bases from J, leaving 15 bases between. The CDR3 loop spans 14 amino acids. Germline-derived CDR1 and CDR2 are MGHRA and YSYEKL.

In DNA, the CDR3 is TGTGCCAGCAGTGTTCAGGGGAACACTGAAGCTTTCTTT. It is translated as CASSVQGNTEAFF. The V and J genes are TRBV6-1 and TRBJ1-1, with D possibly matching TRBD1 (5 bases). There are 13 residues in the CDR3. Germline V lookup: CDR1 MNHNS, CDR2 SASEGT. V was trimmed by 4 bases and J by 1 base, leaving 7 bases between them.

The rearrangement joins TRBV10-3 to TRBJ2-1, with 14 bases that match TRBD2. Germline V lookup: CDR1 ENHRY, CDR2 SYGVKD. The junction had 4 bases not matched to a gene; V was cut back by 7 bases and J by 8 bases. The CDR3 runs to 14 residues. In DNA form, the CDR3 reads TGTGCCATCAAGACTAGCGGGGGGGCCGATGAGCAGTTCTTC. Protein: CAIKTSGGADEQFF.

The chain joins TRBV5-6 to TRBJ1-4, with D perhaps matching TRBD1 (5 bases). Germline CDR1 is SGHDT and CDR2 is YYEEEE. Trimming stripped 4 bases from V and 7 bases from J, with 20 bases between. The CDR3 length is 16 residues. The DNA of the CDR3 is TGTGCCAGCAGCCCCAGGCCCTCCACGAGGGGTGAAAAACTGTTTTTT. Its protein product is CASSPRPSTRGEKLFF. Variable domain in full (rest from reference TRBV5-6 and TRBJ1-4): DAGVTQSPTHLIKTRGQQVTLRCSPKSGHDTVSWYQQALGQGPQFIFQYYEEEERQRGNFPDRFSGHQFPNYSSELNVNALLLGDSALYLCASSPRPSTRGEKLFFGSGTQLSVL.

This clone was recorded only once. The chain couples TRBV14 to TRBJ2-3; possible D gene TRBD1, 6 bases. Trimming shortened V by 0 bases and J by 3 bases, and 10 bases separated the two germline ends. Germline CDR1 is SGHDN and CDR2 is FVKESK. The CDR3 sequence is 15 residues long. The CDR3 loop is CASSQDGRGTDTQYF. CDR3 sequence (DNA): TGTGCCAGCAGCCAAGATGGCAGGGGAACAGATACGCAGTATTTT.

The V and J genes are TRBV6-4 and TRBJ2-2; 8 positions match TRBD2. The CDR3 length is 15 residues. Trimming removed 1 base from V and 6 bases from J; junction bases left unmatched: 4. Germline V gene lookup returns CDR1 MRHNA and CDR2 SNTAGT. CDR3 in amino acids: CASSDLAGKPGELFF. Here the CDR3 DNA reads TGTGCCAGCAGTGACTTAGCGGGGAAGCCCGGGGAGCTGTTTTTT.

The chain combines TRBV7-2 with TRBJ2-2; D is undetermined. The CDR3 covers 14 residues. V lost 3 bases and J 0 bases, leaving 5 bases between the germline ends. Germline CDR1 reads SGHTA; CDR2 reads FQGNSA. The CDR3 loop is CASSFRANTGELFF. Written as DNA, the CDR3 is TGTGCCAGCAGCTTTCGGGCGAACACCGGGGAGCTGTTTTTT. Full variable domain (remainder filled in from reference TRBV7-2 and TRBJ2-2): GAGVSQSPSNKVTEKGKDVELRCDPISGHTALYWYRQSLGQGLEFLIYFQGNSAPDKSGLPSDRFSAERTGGSVSTLTIQRTQQEDSAVYLCASSFRANTGELFFGEGSRLTVL.

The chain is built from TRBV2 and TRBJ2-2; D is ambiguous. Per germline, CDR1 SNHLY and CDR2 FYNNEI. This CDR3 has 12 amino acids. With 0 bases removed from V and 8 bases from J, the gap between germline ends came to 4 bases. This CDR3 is CASSEARGELFF. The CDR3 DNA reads TGTGCCAGCAGTGAAGCTCGGGGGGAGCTGTTTTTT.